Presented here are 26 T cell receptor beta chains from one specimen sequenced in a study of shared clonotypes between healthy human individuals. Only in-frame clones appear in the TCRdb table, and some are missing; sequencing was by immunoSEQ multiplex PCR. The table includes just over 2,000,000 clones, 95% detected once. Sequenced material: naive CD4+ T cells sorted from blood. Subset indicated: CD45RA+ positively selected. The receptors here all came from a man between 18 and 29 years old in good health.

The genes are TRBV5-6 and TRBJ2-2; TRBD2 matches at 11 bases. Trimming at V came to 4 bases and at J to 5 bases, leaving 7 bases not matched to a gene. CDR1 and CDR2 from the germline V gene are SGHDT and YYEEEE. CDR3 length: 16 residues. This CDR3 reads CASSAGLAGVTGELFF. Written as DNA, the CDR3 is TGTGCCAGCAGCGCCGGACTAGCGGGCGTTACCGGGGAGCTGTTTTTT.

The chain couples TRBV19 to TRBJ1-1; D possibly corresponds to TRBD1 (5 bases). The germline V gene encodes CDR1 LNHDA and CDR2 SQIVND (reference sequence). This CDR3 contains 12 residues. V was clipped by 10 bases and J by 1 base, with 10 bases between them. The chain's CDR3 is CATGRPNTEAFF. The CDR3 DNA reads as TGTGCCACGGGACGGCCGAACACTGAAGCTTTCTTT.

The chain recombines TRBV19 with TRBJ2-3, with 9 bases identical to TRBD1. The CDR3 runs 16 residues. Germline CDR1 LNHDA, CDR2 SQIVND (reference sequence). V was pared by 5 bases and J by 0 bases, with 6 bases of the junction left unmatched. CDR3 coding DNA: TGTGCCAGTAGTCCCACAGGGGGCAGGAGCACAGATACGCAGTATTTT. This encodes CASSPTGGRSTDTQYF.

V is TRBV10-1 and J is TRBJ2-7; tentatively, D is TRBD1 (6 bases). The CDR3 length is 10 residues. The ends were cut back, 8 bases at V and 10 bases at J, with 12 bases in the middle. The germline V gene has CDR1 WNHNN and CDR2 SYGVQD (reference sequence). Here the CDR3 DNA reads TGCGCCAGCGGGGACATCCACCAGTACTTC. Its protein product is CASGDIHQYF.

CDR3: CASSFGAKSRARNTEAFF. CDR3 sequence (DNA): TGCGCCAGCAGCTTTGGGGCCAAAAGTAGGGCCAGGAACACTGAAGCTTTCTTT. V is TRBV5-1 and J is TRBJ1-1; perhaps TRBD1 as D (5 bases). Germline V gene lookup returns CDR1 SGHRS and CDR2 YFSETQ. The CDR3 is 18 residues long. V lost 2 bases, J lost 1 base, and 21 bases lay in between.

CDR3 loop: CASSRLAGVYNEQFF. Written as DNA, the CDR3 is TGTGCCAGCAGTAGACTAGCGGGGGTATACAATGAGCAGTTCTTC. This chain uses TRBV2 with TRBJ2-1, with 12 nucleotides matching TRBD2. Germline V lookup: CDR1 SNHLY, CDR2 FYNNEI. The CDR3 is 15 residues long. The V gene end was trimmed by 5 bases and the J gene end by 4 bases; junction bases not matched to a gene: 3.

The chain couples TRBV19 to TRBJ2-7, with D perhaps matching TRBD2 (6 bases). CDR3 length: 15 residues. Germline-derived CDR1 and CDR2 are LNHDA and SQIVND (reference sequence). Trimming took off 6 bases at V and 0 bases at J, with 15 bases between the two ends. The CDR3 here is CASSPGTFYSYEQYF. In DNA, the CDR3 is TGTGCCAGTAGCCCAGGGACTTTTTACTCCTACGAGCAGTACTTC. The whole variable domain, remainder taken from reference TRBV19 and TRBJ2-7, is DGGITQSPKYLFRKEGQNVTLSCEQNLNHDAMYWYRQDPGQGLRLIYYSQIVNDFQKGDIAEGYSVSREKKESFPLTVTSAQKNPTAFYLCASSPGTFYSYEQYFGPGTRLTVT.

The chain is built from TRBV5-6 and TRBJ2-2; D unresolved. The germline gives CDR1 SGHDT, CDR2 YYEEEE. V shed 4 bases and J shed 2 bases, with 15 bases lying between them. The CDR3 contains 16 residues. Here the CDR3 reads CASSLVFGLNTGELFF. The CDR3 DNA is TGTGCCAGCAGCCTCGTGTTCGGGTTAAACACCGGGGAGCTGTTTTTT.

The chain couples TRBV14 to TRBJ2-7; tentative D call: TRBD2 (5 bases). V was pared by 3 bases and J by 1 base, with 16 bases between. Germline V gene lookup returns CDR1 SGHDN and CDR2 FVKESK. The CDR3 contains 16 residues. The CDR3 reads CASSHEYTRGSYEQYF. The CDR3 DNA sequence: TGTGCCAGCAGCCATGAATACACTCGGGGATCCTACGAGCAGTACTTC.

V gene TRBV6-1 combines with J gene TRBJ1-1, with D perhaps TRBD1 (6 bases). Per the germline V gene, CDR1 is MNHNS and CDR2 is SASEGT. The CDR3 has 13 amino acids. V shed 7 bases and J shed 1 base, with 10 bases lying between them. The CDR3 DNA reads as TGTGCCAGCACAATAGGGGGGAACACTGAAGCTTTCTTT. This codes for CASTIGGNTEAFF.

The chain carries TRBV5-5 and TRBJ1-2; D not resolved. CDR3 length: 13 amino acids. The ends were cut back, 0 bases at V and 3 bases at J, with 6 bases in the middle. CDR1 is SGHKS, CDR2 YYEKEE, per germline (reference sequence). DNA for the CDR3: TGTGCCAGCAGCTTGGACGGCTACTATGGCTACACCTTC. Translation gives CASSLDGYYGYTF.

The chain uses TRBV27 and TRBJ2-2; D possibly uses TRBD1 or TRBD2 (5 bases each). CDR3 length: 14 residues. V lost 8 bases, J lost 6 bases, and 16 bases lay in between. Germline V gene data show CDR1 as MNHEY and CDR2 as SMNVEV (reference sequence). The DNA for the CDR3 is TGTGCCAGCTCACGGGACGGATCCTCCGGGGAGCTGTTTTTT. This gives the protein CASSRDGSSGELFF.

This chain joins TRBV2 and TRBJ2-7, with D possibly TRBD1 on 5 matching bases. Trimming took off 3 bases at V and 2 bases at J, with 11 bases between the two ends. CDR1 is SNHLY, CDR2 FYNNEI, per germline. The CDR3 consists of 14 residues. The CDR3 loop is CASSEDSGPYEQYF. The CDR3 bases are TGTGCCAGCAGTGAGGATTCAGGGCCCTACGAGCAGTACTTC.

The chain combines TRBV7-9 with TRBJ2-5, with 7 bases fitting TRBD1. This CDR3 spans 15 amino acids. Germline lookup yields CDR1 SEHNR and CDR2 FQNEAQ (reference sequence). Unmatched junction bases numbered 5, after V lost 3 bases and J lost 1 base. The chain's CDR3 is CASSLVTGPQETQYF. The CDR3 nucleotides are TGTGCCAGCAGCTTGGTGACAGGGCCCCAAGAGACCCAGTACTTC. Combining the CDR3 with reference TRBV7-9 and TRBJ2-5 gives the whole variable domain DTGVSQNPRHKITKRGQNVTFRCDPISEHNRLYWYRQTLGQGPEFLTYFQNEAQLEKSRLLSDRFSAERPKGSFSTLEIQRTEQGDSAMYLCASSLVTGPQETQYFGPGTRLLVL.

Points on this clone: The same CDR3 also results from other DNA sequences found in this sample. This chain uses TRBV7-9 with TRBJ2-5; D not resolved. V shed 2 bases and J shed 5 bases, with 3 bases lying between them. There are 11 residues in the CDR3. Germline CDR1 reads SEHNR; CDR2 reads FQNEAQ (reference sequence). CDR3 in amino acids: CASSLLETQYF. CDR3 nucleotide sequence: TGTGCCAGCAGCTTATTGGAGACCCAGTACTTC. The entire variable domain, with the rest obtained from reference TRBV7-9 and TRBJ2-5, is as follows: DTGVSQNPRHKITKRGQNVTFRCDPISEHNRLYWYRQTLGQGPEFLTYFQNEAQLEKSRLLSDRFSAERPKGSFSTLEIQRTEQGDSAMYLCASSLLETQYFGPGTRLLVL.

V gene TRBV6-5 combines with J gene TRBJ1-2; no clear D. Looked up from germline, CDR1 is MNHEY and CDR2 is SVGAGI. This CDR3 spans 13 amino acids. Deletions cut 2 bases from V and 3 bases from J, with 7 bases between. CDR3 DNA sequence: TGTGCCAGCAGTTACAGGCAGGACTATGGCTACACCTTC. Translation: CASSYRQDYGYTF.

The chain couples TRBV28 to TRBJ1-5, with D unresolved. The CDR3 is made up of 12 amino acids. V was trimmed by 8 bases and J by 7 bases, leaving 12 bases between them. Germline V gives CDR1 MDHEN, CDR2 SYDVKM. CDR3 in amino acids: CASFAVGQPQHF. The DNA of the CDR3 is TGTGCCAGCTTTGCGGTGGGGCAGCCCCAGCATTTT.

CDR3 bases: TGTGCCAGCAGTTGGGACAGGGAGGGGCAGCCCCAGCATTTT. Translation: CASSWDREGQPQHF. The rearrangement uses TRBV2 and TRBJ1-5; 9 positions agree with TRBD1. The J segment lost 7 bases and the V segment lost 5 bases, leaving 6 bases of the junction unmatched. CDR1 SNHLY and CDR2 FYNNEI come from the germline V gene. CDR3 length: 14 residues.

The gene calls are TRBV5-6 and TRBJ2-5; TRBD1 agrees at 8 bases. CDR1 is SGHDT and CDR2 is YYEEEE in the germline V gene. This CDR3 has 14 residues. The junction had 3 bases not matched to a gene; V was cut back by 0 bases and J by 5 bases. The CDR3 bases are TGTGCCAGCAGCTTGGAGGACAGGGCGGAGACCCAGTACTTC. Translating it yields CASSLEDRAETQYF.

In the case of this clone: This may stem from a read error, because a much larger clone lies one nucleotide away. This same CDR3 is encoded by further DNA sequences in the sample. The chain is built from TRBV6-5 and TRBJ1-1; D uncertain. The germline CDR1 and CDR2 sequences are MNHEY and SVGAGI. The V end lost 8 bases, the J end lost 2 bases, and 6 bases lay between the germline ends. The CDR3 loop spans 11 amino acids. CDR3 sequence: CASGRNTEAFF. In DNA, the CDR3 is TGTGCCAGCGGGAGAAACACTGAAGCTTTCTTT.

CDR3 in DNA: TGTGCCAGCAGCCACCCGGGACTAGCGGAGCAGTACTTC. The encoded protein is CASSHPGLAEQYF. This chain uses TRBV7-2 with TRBJ2-7, with 10 positions matching TRBD2. The germline V gene encodes CDR1 SGHTA and CDR2 FQGNSA. The CDR3 has 13 amino acids. The V and J ends lost 5 bases and 7 bases, in that order; junction bases with no gene match: 5.

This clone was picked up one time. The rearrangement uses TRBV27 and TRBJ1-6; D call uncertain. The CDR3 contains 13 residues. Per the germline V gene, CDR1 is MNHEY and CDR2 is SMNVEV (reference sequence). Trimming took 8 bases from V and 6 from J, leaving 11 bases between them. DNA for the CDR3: TGTGCCAGCCGACAAAGCGGTAATTCACCCCTCCACTTT. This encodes CASRQSGNSPLHF.

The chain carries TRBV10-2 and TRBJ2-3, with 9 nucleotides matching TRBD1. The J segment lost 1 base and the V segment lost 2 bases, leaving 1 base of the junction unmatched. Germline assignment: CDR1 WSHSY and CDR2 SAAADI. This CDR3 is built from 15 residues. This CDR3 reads CASSEDRGGTDTQYF. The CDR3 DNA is TGCGCCAGCAGTGAGGACAGGGGGGGCACAGATACGCAGTATTTT.

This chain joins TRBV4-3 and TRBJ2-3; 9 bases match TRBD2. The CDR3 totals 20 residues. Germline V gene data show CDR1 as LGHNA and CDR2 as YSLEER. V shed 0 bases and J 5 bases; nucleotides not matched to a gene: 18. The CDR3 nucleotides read TGCGCCAGCAGCCAAGATTATCATAGGGGGGGTGGGACTAGCCGAGATACGCAGTATTTT. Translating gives CASSQDYHRGGGTSRDTQYF.

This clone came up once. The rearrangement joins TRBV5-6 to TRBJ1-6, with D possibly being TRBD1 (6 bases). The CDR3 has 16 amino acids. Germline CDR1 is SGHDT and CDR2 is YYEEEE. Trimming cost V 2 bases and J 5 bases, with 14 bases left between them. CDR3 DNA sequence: TGTGCCAGCAGCTTCCGTACAGGGAAAAATAATTCACCCCTCCACTTT. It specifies CASSFRTGKNNSPLHF. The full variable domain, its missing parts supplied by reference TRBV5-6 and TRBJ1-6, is DAGVTQSPTHLIKTRGQQVTLRCSPKSGHDTVSWYQQALGQGPQFIFQYYEEEERQRGNFPDRFSGHQFPNYSSELNVNALLLGDSALYLCASSFRTGKNNSPLHFGNGTRLTVT.

CDR3 amino acids: CATSRDGAGGVYTEAFF. The CDR3 nucleotides read TGTGCCACCAGCAGAGATGGGGCAGGGGGCGTTTACACTGAAGCTTTCTTT. The chain couples TRBV15 to TRBJ1-1, with TRBD1 matching over 8 bases. Germline V gives CDR1 LNHNV, CDR2 YYDKDF (reference sequence). V lost 0 bases, J lost 3 bases, and 9 bases stayed unmatched. This CDR3 spans 17 amino acids.